This T cell receptor beta chain is from a study of cytomegalovirus exposure and HLA in healthy donors. Germline CDR1 and CDR2: MRHNA and SNTAGT. With V trimmed by 5 bases and J by 9 bases, 20 bases remained unmatched. The CDR3 sequence is 19 residues long. Data came from immunoSEQ multiplex PCR; TCRdb stores just in-frame clones and leaves some out. The data hold 220,000 or so clones, with around four fifths observed a single time. The chain employs TRBV6-4 and TRBJ2-1, with 12 bases identical to TRBD2. This receptor was taken from a woman in her thirties in good health and CMV-seropositive. The sequenced sample was PBMCs. CDR3 in DNA: TGTGCCAGCAGTCCGGACAGGGGACTAGCGGGTGCCATCCCAGTTGAGCAGTTCTTC. This codes for CASSPDRGLAGAIPVEQFF.